This T cell receptor beta chain was identified during a study of blood T cells in healthy people across ages. General observations from the study: Roughly linearly, TCR beta diversity per million T cells fell as age increased.

The CDR3 is 11 amino acids. Trimming cost V 6 bases and J 11 bases, with 13 bases left between them. CDR1 is ENHRY, CDR2 SYGVKD, per germline. With a J-beta primer mix and a sample-barcoded 5' primer, a second PCR ran roughly 6 to 12 cycles. A 12-random-nucleotide template-switch adaptor tagged each cDNA molecule. A single record per CDR3 protein comes from TCRdb applying MiXCR to the 5' RACE reads. Of approximately 800,000 distinct CDR3 sequences in the sample, under 40% are singletons; the top ten hold around 13%. The sample providers were healthy Caucasian people from Russia, aged roughly 6 to 90. Note on this clonotype: Its antigen is currently unknown.

Sequenced sample: blood. V usage is TRBV10-3 and J usage is TRBJ1-1, with a possible D match to TRBD1 (6 bases). The TCR sequence derives from a man younger than 35 in good health. The DNA for the CDR3 is TGTGCCATCAGCTCCAACAGGGAGGCTTTCTTT. Protein: CAISSNREAFF.